Included here is one T cell receptor (beta chain) sequence, with context. The CDR3 runs to 16 residues. Per germline, CDR1 LNHDA and CDR2 SQIVND (reference sequence). V dropped 2 bases and J dropped 1; count of bases not matched to a gene: 4. This table comes from immunoSEQ multiplex PCR, and its TCRdb copy is limited to in-frame clones, with some not included. The table records roughly 230,000 clones, around 90% of them present only once. The data derive from a study of blood T cell repertoires in COVID-19. The rearrangement links TRBV19 to TRBJ1-4; 7 nucleotides match TRBD1. The TCR sequence derives from a man aged 30 to 39 in a cohort exposed to, infected with or recovered from COVID-19 (not recorded which). Sequenced: PBMCs or T cells enriched from blood (not recorded which). The CDR3 reads CASSIRGRVTNEKLFF. The CDR3 region has the DNA TGTGCCAGTAGTATAAGGGGGCGCGTAACTAATGAAAAACTGTTTTTT.